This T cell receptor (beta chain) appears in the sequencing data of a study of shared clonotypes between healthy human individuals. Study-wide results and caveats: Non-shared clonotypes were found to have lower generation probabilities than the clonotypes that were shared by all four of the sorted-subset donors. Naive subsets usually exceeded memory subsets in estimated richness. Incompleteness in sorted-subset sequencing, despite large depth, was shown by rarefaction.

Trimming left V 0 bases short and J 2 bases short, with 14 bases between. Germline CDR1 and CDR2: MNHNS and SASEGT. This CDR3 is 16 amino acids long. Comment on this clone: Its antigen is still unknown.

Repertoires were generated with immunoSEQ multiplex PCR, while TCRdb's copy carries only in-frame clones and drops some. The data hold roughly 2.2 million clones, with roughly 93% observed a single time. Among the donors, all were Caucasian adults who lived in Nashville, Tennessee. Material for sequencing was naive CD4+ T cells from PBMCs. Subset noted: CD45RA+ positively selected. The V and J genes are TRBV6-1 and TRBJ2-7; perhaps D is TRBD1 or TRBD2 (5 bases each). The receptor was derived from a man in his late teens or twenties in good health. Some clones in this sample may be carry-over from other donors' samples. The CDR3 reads CASSEAHRGGTYEQYF. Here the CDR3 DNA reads TGTGCCAGCAGTGAAGCGCACCGGGGCGGTACCTACGAGCAGTACTTC.